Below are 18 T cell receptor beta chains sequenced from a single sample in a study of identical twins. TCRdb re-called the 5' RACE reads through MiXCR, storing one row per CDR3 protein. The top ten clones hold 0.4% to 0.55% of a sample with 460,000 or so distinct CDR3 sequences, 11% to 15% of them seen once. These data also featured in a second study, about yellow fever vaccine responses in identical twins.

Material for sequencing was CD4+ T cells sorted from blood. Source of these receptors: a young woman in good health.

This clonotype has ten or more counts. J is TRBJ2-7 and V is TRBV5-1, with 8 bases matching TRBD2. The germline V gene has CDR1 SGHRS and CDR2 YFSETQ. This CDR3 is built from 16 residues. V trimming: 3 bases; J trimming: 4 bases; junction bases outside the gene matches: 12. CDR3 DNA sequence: TGCGCCAGCAGCTACTCAGGGGCTAGCGGGCGATACGAGCAGTACTTC. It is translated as CASSYSGASGRYEQYF.

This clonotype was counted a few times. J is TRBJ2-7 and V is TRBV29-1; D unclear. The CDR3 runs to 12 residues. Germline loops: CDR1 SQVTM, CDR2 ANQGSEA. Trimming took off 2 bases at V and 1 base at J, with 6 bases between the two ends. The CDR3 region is CSVEKDSYEQYF. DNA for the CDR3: TGCAGCGTTGAAAAGGATTCCTACGAGCAGTACTTC.

The CDR3 loop reads CASSQGLRKKETQYF. The DNA of the CDR3 is TGTGCCAGCAGCCAAGGTCTGCGAAAAAAAGAGACCCAGTACTTC. The chain employs TRBV14 and TRBJ2-5; unclear D gene. CDR1 is SGHDN, CDR2 FVKESK, per germline. The V end was cut by 1 base, the J end by 3 bases, with 12 bases between. CDR3 length equals 15 residues.

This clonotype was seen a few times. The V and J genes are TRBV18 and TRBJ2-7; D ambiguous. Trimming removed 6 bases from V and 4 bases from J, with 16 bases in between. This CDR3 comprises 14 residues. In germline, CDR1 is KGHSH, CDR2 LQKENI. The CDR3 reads CASSEEAGIYEQYF. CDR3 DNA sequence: TGTGCCAGCTCCGAAGAAGCAGGAATATACGAGCAGTACTTC.

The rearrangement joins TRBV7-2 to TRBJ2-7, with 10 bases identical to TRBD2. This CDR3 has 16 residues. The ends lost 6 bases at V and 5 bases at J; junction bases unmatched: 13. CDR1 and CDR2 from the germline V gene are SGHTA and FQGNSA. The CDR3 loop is CASSPRSGGAGDEQYF. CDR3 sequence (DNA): TGTGCCAGCAGTCCACGAAGCGGGGGGGCCGGGGACGAGCAGTACTTC.

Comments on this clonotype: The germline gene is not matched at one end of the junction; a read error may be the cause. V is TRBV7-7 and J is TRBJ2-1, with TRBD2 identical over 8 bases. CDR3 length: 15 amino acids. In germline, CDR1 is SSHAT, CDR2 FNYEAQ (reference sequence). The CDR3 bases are TGTGCTAGCAGCTTAGCCGGGGGGGTTGGGAATGAGCAGTTCTTC. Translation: CASSLAGGVGNEQFF.

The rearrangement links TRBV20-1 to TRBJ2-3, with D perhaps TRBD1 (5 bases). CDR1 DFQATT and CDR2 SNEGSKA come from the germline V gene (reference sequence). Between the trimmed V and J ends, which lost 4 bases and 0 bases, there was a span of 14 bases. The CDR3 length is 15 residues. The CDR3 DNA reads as TGCAGTGCTATCCCTCCGCAGGGAAGCACAGATACGCAGTATTTT. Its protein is CSAIPPQGSTDTQYF.

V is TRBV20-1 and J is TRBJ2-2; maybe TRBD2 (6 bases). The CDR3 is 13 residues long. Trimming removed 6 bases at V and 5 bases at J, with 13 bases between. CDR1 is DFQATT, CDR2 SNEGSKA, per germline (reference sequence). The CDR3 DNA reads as TGCAGTGCGCGGCGGGACGGAACCGGGGAGCTGTTTTTT. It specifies CSARRDGTGELFF.

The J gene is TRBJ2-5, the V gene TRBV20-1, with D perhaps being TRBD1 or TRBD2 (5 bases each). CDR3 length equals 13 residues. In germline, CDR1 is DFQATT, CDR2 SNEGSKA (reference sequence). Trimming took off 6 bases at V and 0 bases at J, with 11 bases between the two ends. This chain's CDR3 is CSAPGQYQETQYF. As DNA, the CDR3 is TGCAGTGCCCCGGGGCAGTACCAAGAGACCCAGTACTTC.

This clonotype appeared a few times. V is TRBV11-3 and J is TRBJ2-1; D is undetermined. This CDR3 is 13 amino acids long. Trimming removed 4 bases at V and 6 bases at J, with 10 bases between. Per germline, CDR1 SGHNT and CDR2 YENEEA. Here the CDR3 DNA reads TGTGCCAGCAGCTCCCCGACGGGCAATGAGCAGTTCTTC. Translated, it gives CASSSPTGNEQFF.

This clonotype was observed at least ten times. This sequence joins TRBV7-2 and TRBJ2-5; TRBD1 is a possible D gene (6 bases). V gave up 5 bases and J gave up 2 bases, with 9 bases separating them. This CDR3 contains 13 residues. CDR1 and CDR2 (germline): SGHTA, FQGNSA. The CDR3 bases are TGTGCCAGCAGCCAACAGGGACAAGAGACCCAGTACTTC. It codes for CASSQQGQETQYF. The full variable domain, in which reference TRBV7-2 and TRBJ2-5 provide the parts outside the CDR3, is GAGVSQSPSNKVTEKGKDVELRCDPISGHTALYWYRQSLGQGLEFLIYFQGNSAPDKSGLPSDRFSAERTGGSVSTLTIQRTQQEDSAVYLCASSQQGQETQYFGPGTRLLVL.

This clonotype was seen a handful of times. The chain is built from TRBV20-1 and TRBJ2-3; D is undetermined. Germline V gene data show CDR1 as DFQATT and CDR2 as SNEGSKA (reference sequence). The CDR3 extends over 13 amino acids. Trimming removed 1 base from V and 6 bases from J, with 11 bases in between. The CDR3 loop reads CSARVPRRDTQYF. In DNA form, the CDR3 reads TGCAGTGCTAGAGTACCTAGACGGGATACGCAGTATTTT.

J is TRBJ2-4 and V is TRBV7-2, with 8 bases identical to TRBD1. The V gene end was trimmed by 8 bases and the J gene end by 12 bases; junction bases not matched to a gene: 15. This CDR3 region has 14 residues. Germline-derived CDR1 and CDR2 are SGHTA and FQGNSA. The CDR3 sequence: CASGRTGQDLYQYF. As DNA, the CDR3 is TGTGCCAGCGGACGAACGGGACAGGACCTGTATCAGTACTTC.

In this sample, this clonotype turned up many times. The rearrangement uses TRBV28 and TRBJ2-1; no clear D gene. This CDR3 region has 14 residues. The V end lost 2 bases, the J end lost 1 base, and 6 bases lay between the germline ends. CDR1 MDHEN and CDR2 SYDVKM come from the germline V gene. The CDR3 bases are TGTGCCAGCAGTTTAAGAGGATCCTACAATGAGCAGTTCTTC. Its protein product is CASSLRGSYNEQFF.

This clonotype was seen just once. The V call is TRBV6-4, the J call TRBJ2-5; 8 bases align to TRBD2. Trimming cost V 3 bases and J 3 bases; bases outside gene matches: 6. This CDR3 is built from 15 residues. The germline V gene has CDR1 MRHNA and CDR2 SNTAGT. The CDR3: CASSEGPGGEETQYF. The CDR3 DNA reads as TGTGCCAGCAGTGAAGGACCGGGGGGGGAAGAGACCCAGTACTTC.

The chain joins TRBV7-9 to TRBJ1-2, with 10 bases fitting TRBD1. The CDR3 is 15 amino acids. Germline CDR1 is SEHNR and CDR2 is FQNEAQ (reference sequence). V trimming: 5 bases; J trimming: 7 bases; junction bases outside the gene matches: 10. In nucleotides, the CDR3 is TGTGCCAGCAGCGAACAGGACAGGGGGGTCCTTGGCTACACCTTC. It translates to CASSEQDRGVLGYTF.

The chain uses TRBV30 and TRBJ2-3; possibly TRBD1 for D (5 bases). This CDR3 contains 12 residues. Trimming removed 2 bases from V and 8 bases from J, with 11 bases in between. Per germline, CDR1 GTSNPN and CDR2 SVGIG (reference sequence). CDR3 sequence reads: CAWSLGQGTQYF. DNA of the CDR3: TGTGCCTGGAGTTTGGGGCAGGGTACGCAGTATTTT.

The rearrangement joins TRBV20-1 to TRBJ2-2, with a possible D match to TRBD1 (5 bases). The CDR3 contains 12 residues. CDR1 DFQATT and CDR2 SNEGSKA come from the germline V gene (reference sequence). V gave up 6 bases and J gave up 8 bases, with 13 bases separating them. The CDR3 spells CSAPTPGGELFF. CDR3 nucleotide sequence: TGCAGTGCCCCAACCCCAGGGGGGGAGCTGTTTTTT.